Listed below are T cell receptor beta chains from one sample, sequenced in a study of beta chain features in type 1 diabetes. Assay: immunoSEQ multiplex PCR; the TCRdb copy retains only in-frame clones and omits some. The sample has about 40,000 clones; about half are singletons. The sequenced sample was central memory CD4+ T cells from blood. Every receptor here comes from a woman younger than 35 in good health. The CDR3 runs from the conserved cysteine through the conserved F or W. The order of the fields is V gene, D gene, J gene, CDR3 protein. D genes are given only for firm matches.

>TRBV7-6|TRBD2|TRBJ2-3
CASSLPKRTGTSAKTSTDTQYF
>TRBV2|-|TRBJ2-5
CASTGREDAQYF
>TRBV5-5|TRBD1|TRBJ1-1
CASSLRDSGYTEAFF
>TRBV30|-|TRBJ1-3
CAWSRNRGGSQSRGNTIYF
>TRBV30|-|TRBJ2-1
CAWSPLGASGYNEQFF
>TRBV7-2|-|TRBJ2-2
CASSLLAANTGELFF
>TRBV28|-|TRBJ1-2
CASSLGRRFAYGYTF
>TRBV6-1|-|TRBJ1-2
CASSEAGGPGYGYTF
>TRBV7-9|-|TRBJ2-7
CASSRGWTDWEQYF
>TRBV4-1|-|TRBJ1-1
CASSQLKLVQGKNTEAFF
>TRBV6-1|TRBD1|TRBJ2-7
CASSVDRGYEQYF
>TRBV19|TRBD2|TRBJ2-3
CASSISSGARTDTQYF
>TRBV2|-|TRBJ1-5
CASSKDSRLPQHF
>TRBV20-1|-|TRBJ2-7
CSARDSYEQYF
>TRBV29-1|-|TRBJ2-7
CSVRTVYEQYF
>TRBV6-1|TRBD1|TRBJ2-7
CASSEMQGQMDEQYF
>TRBV19|TRBD1|TRBJ1-1
CASSIGDRATEAFF
>TRBV6-5|-|TRBJ2-5
CASSPQETQYF
>TRBV5-6|-|TRBJ1-2
CASSLRSYGYTF
>TRBV10-3|TRBD2|TRBJ2-7
CAISESVVAGLAGGYEQYF
>TRBV5-1|TRBD1|TRBJ1-1
CASSIDRANTEAFF
>TRBV10-2|TRBD1|TRBJ1-1
CASSGAGGTEAFF
>TRBV7-2|TRBD1|TRBJ2-7
CASSRQGTYEQYF
>TRBV5-1|TRBD2|TRBJ2-1
CASSIRTGLAGDNEQFF
>TRBV7-8|TRBD1|TRBJ2-3
CASSQQGAATDTQYF
>TRBV6-1|TRBD1|TRBJ2-7
CASLRGTGAYEQYF
>TRBV10-2|TRBD1|TRBJ1-2
CASSGTGYGYTF
>TRBV11-2|TRBD1|TRBJ2-1
CASSLDKGTGNLFF
>TRBV10-3|-|TRBJ1-1
CAINLDGIGMNTEAFF
>TRBV30|-|TRBJ1-2
CAWSVGRQGFYGYTF
>TRBV29-1|TRBD1|TRBJ1-2
CSVGATGGLSDYTF
>TRBV27|-|TRBJ2-7
CASSFRENYEQYF